These 32 T cell receptor beta chains originate from one sample sequenced in a study of blood T cell repertoires in COVID-19. Profiled with immunoSEQ multiplex PCR; TCRdb holds only in-frame clones, not every one. The table records about 110,000 clones, 60% to 85% of them present only once. What was sequenced was peripheral blood. These receptors all come from a woman aged 40 to 50 with acute or convalescent COVID-19.

This clone was recorded a few times. At the DNA level, this CDR3 is encoded by other sequences in the same sample as well. The chain employs TRBV7-2 and TRBJ2-3; 8 bases match TRBD1. Unmatched junction bases numbered 0, after V lost 3 bases and J lost 1 base. This CDR3 region has 14 residues. The germline gives CDR1 SGHTA, CDR2 FQGNSA. DNA of the CDR3: TGTGCCAGCAGCTTGGGACAGGGCACAGATACGCAGTATTTT. This sequence encodes CASSLGQGTDTQYF.

This rearrangement joins TRBV5-1 to TRBJ2-6; possible D gene TRBD1, 5 bases. V shed 5 bases and J shed 2 bases, with 11 bases lying between them. Germline V lookup: CDR1 SGHRS, CDR2 YFSETQ. The CDR3 sequence is 15 residues long. The CDR3, as DNA: TGCGCCAGCAGTCAGGGTGAGGCTGGGGCCAACGTCCTGACTTTC. Its translation: CASSQGEAGANVLTF.

The genes are TRBV11-2 and TRBJ1-1, with D perhaps TRBD1 (5 bases). CDR3 size: 13 residues. V dropped 3 bases and J dropped 6 bases, with 11 bases sitting between them. CDR1 is SGHAT and CDR2 is FQNNGV in the germline V gene. The CDR3 spells CASSFSRVAEAFF. The CDR3 DNA reads as TGTGCCAGCAGCTTCTCCAGGGTTGCTGAAGCTTTCTTT.

This clone has just a few counts. V gene TRBV5-6 combines with J gene TRBJ1-1; no clear D. In germline, CDR1 is SGHDT, CDR2 YYEEEE. The CDR3 sequence is 16 residues long. V was shortened by 3 bases and J by 2 bases, with 17 bases between the two germline ends. CDR3 coding DNA: TGTGCCAGCAGCTATGGGCGGAGGAATAGTAACACTGAAGCTTTCTTT. Translating it yields CASSYGRRNSNTEAFF.

The chain couples TRBV29-1 to TRBJ2-7; D uncertain. CDR3 size: 11 residues. V was trimmed by 1 base and J by 3 bases, leaving 4 bases between them. Germline lookup yields CDR1 SQVTM and CDR2 ANQGSEA. CDR3 region: CSVEASYEQYF. DNA for the CDR3: TGCAGCGTTGAAGCCAGCTACGAGCAGTACTTC.

Only a few counts were recorded for this clone. The chain combines TRBV7-3 with TRBJ1-1; the match to TRBD1 covers 8 bases. V shed 6 bases, J shed 4 bases, and the junction held 10 bases outside the gene matches. This CDR3 has 15 residues. Germline V gene sequence: CDR1 SGHTA, CDR2 FQGTGA. The CDR3 sequence is CASSVTGTGPTEAFF. CDR3 nucleotides: TGTGCCAGCAGTGTGACCGGGACAGGTCCCACTGAAGCTTTCTTT.

V gene TRBV10-3 combines with J gene TRBJ2-1; 7 bases match TRBD1. CDR3 size: 13 residues. V shed 6 bases and J 8 bases; nucleotides not matched to a gene: 7. Germline V lookup: CDR1 ENHRY, CDR2 SYGVKD. The CDR3 here is CAISQKGADEQFF. DNA for the CDR3: TGTGCCATCAGCCAAAAGGGGGCCGATGAGCAGTTCTTC.

This clone has more than one count but fewer than ten. The CDR3 nucleotides are TGCGCCAGCAGCTCGGACAGCATGAGCACAGATACGCAGTATTTT. It encodes CASSSDSMSTDTQYF. V usage is TRBV4-1 and J usage is TRBJ2-3; a weak D match, TRBD1 (6 bases). The CDR3 has 15 amino acids. V gave up 5 bases and J gave up 0 bases, with 12 bases separating them. CDR1 and CDR2 from the germline V gene are MGHRA and YSYEKL.

The table lists this clone with a count of one. The chain uses TRBV27 and TRBJ1-2, with 7 bases fitting TRBD1. After removal of 7 bases from V and 1 base from J, the junction contained 6 bases not matched to a gene. The CDR3 length is 14 residues. Germline values: CDR1 MNHEY, CDR2 SMNVEV (reference sequence). The DNA of the CDR3 is TGTGCCAGCAAAAGCCAGGGGGTTAACTATGGCTACACCTTC. The encoded protein is CASKSQGVNYGYTF.

This clone was observed a handful of times. The chain recombines TRBV6-4 with TRBJ2-3, with TRBD1 matching 8 bases. The CDR3 sequence is 15 residues long. The J segment lost 0 bases and the V segment lost 6 bases, leaving 5 bases of the junction unmatched. Germline V lookup: CDR1 MRHNA, CDR2 SNTAGT. The CDR3 nucleotides are TGTGCCAGCAGCCTTGACAGGGGAAGCACAGATACGCAGTATTTT. Residues: CASSLDRGSTDTQYF.

The rearrangement joins TRBV7-9 to TRBJ2-3, with 9 bases that match TRBD1. Trimming cost V 6 bases and J 2 bases; bases outside gene matches: 6. The CDR3 contains 15 residues. Germline CDR1 SEHNR, CDR2 FQNEAQ (reference sequence). CDR3 sequence reads: CASRKQGADTDTQYF. CDR3 DNA: TGTGCCAGCAGGAAACAGGGGGCGGACACAGATACGCAGTATTTT.

The rearrangement joins TRBV6-6 to TRBJ2-1; 12 nucleotides agree with TRBD1. V was clipped by 6 bases and J by 8 bases; unmatched bases: 11. Germline lookup yields CDR1 MNHNY and CDR2 SVGAGI (reference sequence). The CDR3 is made up of 16 amino acids. In nucleotides, the CDR3 is TGTGCCAGCAGCCTAGGCGCGGGACAGGGGGCTGATGAGCAGTTCTTC. It translates to CASSLGAGQGADEQFF.

The chain uses TRBV27 and TRBJ2-7, with 8 bases lining up with TRBD2. CDR1 is MNHEY and CDR2 is SMNVEV in the germline V gene (reference sequence). V trimming: 5 bases; J trimming: 4 bases; junction bases outside the gene matches: 7. This CDR3 has 14 residues. CDR3 sequence: CASSLSGAGYEQYF. DNA for the CDR3: TGTGCCAGCAGTCTTAGCGGGGCGGGATACGAGCAGTACTTC.

The rearrangement joins TRBV10-3 to TRBJ1-2; weak D call: TRBD1 (5 bases). Germline values: CDR1 ENHRY, CDR2 SYGVKD. The CDR3 spans 14 residues. V dropped 2 bases and J dropped 8 bases, with 15 bases sitting between them. The CDR3 DNA is TGTGCCATCAGTGAGGCTGGAGGGGAAAGCGGCTACACCTTC. It translates to CAISEAGGESGYTF.

V is TRBV6-2 or TRBV6-3 and J is TRBJ2-1; D gene ambiguous. V was clipped by 4 bases and J by 6 bases, with 7 bases between them. This CDR3 is built from 12 residues. Germline V CDR1 and CDR2: MNHEY, SVGEGT. In DNA, the CDR3 is TGTGCCAGCAGTTTTACTCGCAATGAGCAGTTCTTC. The encoded protein is CASSFTRNEQFF.

The gene calls are TRBV29-1 and TRBJ1-1, with D tentatively TRBD1 (5 bases). Trimming left V 3 bases short and J 1 base short, with 9 bases between. The CDR3 is 13 amino acids. Per germline, CDR1 SQVTM and CDR2 ANQGSEA. In nucleotides, the CDR3 is TGCAGCGTTGATATAACAGGGAACACTGAAGCTTTCTTT. This encodes CSVDITGNTEAFF.

J is TRBJ2-2 and V is TRBV5-1; D may be TRBD1 (6 bases). Trimming pared 7 bases from V and 6 bases from J, leaving 19 bases between. The CDR3 spans 15 residues. Germline CDR1 reads SGHRS; CDR2 reads YFSETQ. The CDR3 coding sequence is TGCGCCAGCTCGCCCCAGGGGATAGGTTCCGGGGAGCTGTTTTTT. Protein: CASSPQGIGSGELFF.

This CDR3 is CASSKTGDYGYTF. The DNA for the CDR3 is TGTGCCAGCAGCAAAACAGGGGACTATGGCTACACCTTC. The chain couples TRBV28 to TRBJ1-2; 7 bases line up with TRBD1. The CDR3 sequence is 13 residues long. Germline lookup yields CDR1 MDHEN and CDR2 SYDVKM. The V and J ends lost 6 bases and 3 bases, in that order; junction bases with no gene match: 4.

This clone showed up just a few times. The chain couples TRBV5-1 to TRBJ1-5; 8 positions agree with TRBD1. The CDR3 extends over 17 amino acids. Trimming at V came to 5 bases and at J to 0 bases, leaving 10 bases not matched to a gene. Germline loops: CDR1 SGHRS, CDR2 YFSETQ. The CDR3 DNA follows: TGCGCCAGCAGTCCCGGGACAGGCCTTTATAGCAATCAGCCCCAGCATTTT. Its protein product is CASSPGTGLYSNQPQHF.

V usage is TRBV5-1 and J usage is TRBJ1-4, with 8 bases identical to TRBD1. Germline assignment: CDR1 SGHRS and CDR2 YFSETQ. J lost 5 bases, V lost 3 bases, and 3 bases had no gene match. This CDR3 is built from 14 residues. The CDR3 loop is CASSSDRVNEKLFF. CDR3 bases: TGCGCCAGCAGCTCGGACAGGGTGAATGAAAAACTGTTTTTT.

The chain recombines TRBV6-5 with TRBJ1-2; 7 positions agree with TRBD1. The germline V gene has CDR1 MNHEY and CDR2 SVGAGI. This CDR3 has 16 residues. V shed 0 bases, J shed 2 bases, and the junction held 6 bases outside the gene matches. CDR3: CASSYSRQGFNYGYTF. The CDR3 DNA follows: TGTGCCAGCAGTTACTCCCGACAGGGTTTCAACTATGGCTACACCTTC.

A note on this clone: A read error may produce the germline difference seen at one junction end. CDR3 nucleotides: TGTGCCAGCAGAGAAGGGACAGCTAACTATGGCTACACCTTC. Its protein product is CASREGTANYGYTF. The chain joins TRBV6-1 to TRBJ1-2, with 7 bases that match TRBD1. This CDR3 has 14 amino acids. CDR1 is MNHNS, CDR2 SASEGT, per germline.

V gene TRBV10-2 combines with J gene TRBJ1-1; 7 nucleotides match TRBD1. Germline V gene lookup returns CDR1 WSHSY and CDR2 SAAADI. The CDR3 has 13 residues. V dropped 4 bases and J dropped 1; count of bases not matched to a gene: 0. CDR3 in amino acids: CASSGQGNTEAFF. Here the CDR3 DNA reads TGCGCCAGCAGTGGACAGGGGAACACTGAAGCTTTCTTT.

This clone was seen more than once but under ten times. The J gene is TRBJ2-2, the V gene TRBV28, with 7 positions matching TRBD2. Germline-derived CDR1 and CDR2 are MDHEN and SYDVKM. V was pared by 1 base and J by 5 bases, with 7 bases of the junction left unmatched. CDR3 length: 16 amino acids. The DNA of the CDR3 is TGTGCCAGCAGTTTATACTCGCGGGGAGGGACCGGGGAGCTGTTTTTT. It translates to CASSLYSRGGTGELFF.

The chain has TRBV5-1 and TRBJ2-5; 8 bases are a match to TRBD1. Trimming cost V 4 bases and J 3 bases; bases outside gene matches: 5. The germline V gene encodes CDR1 SGHRS and CDR2 YFSETQ. The CDR3 has 14 residues. CDR3 coding DNA: TGCGCCAGCAGCCTCGACAGGGGTGAAGAGACCCAGTACTTC. As protein: CASSLDRGEETQYF.

The chain combines TRBV18 with TRBJ1-6; tentative D call: TRBD1 (6 bases). The V end was cut by 4 bases, the J end by 5 bases, with 15 bases between. Germline CDR1 reads KGHSH; CDR2 reads LQKENI. The length of the CDR3 is 16 residues. Written as DNA, the CDR3 is TGTGCCAGCTCACTTAGGGCCGCAGGGGATAATTCACCCCTCCACTTT. The encoded protein is CASSLRAAGDNSPLHF.

The J gene is TRBJ1-1, the V gene TRBV28; 7 bases are a match to TRBD1. This CDR3 comprises 16 residues. Germline CDR1 reads MDHEN; CDR2 reads SYDVKM. The V and J ends lost 6 bases and 4 bases, in that order; junction bases with no gene match: 14. This CDR3 is CASRPRQGRKFTEAFF. The CDR3 nucleotides are TGTGCCAGCAGACCGAGACAGGGAAGGAAGTTCACTGAAGCTTTCTTT.

This rearrangement joins TRBV12-3 or TRBV12-4 to TRBJ1-6, with D unclear. The V end lost 1 base, the J end lost 8 bases, and 6 bases lay between the germline ends. The CDR3 consists of 13 residues. Here the CDR3 DNA reads TGTGCCAGCAGTTTAGGAACAGATTCACCCCTCCACTTT. This translates into CASSLGTDSPLHF.

This chain connects TRBV7-2 to TRBJ1-5; no clear D. Trimming shortened V by 4 bases and J by 6 bases, and 19 bases separated the two germline ends. This CDR3 is 16 amino acids long. Germline V gene lookup returns CDR1 SGHTA and CDR2 FQGNSA. This CDR3 reads CASSYLPSLPGQPQHF. CDR3 bases: TGTGCCAGCAGCTACCTACCCTCTCTACCGGGTCAGCCCCAGCATTTT.

The rearrangement uses TRBV2 and TRBJ1-5; D is unclear. The CDR3 sequence is 13 residues long. CDR1 is SNHLY and CDR2 is FYNNEI in the germline V gene. V was trimmed by 4 bases and J by 6 bases, leaving 10 bases between them. The chain's CDR3 is CASSAGETQPQHF. CDR3 coding DNA: TGTGCCAGCAGTGCCGGGGAAACTCAGCCCCAGCATTTT.

The rearrangement links TRBV19 to TRBJ1-2; D is possibly TRBD1 (5 bases). Trimming left V 1 base short and J 8 bases short, with 11 bases between. Germline V CDR1 and CDR2: LNHDA, SQIVND (reference sequence). The CDR3 has 13 residues. CDR3: CASSIAGGDGYTF. CDR3 DNA sequence: TGTGCCAGTAGTATAGCGGGAGGGGACGGCTACACCTTC.

The chain combines TRBV25-1 with TRBJ1-1; TRBD1 is a possible D gene (5 bases). Germline CDR1 MGHDK, CDR2 SYGVNS. V lost 3 bases and J lost 1, with 12 bases in between. CDR3 length: 15 amino acids. CDR3: CASSDGVRANTEAFF. CDR3 DNA sequence: TGTGCCAGCAGTGATGGAGTCAGGGCGAACACTGAAGCTTTCTTT.